This T cell receptor beta chain was documented in a study of graft-versus-host responses after intestinal transplantation. Across the study: The study gave all recipients anti-thymocyte globulin induction, then tacrolimus and steroids for 2 to 3 years. Study-wide results and limits: GvH clones occurred in recipient marrow; some first appeared in ileum or blood. Researchers found peak circulating GvH clone levels linked to early post-transplant HvG declines.

Assay used: immunoSEQ multiplex PCR; TCRdb lists only in-frame clones, some missing. The data hold 13,000 or so clones, with 74% observed a single time. The starting material, graft tissue, was processed to release intraepithelial and lamina propria lymphocytes. To note about this clone: Its target is unknown.

The sequencing here drew on ileum tissue, taken 16 days after intestinal transplant. This TCR derives from a human patient who received an intestinal transplant, so some T cells may come from the graft donor.

CDR3 in amino acids: CASSQDTGHQGGYTGELFF. The CDR3 DNA sequence: TGTGCCAGCAGCCAAGACACCGGGCACCAGGGGGGTTACACCGGGGAGCTGTTTTTT. The chain uses TRBV4-2 and TRBJ2-2; D is possibly TRBD1 (7 bases). Trimming shortened V by 0 bases and J by 3 bases, and 20 bases separated the two germline ends. The germline gives CDR1 LGHNA, CDR2 YNFKEQ. The CDR3 loop spans 19 amino acids.